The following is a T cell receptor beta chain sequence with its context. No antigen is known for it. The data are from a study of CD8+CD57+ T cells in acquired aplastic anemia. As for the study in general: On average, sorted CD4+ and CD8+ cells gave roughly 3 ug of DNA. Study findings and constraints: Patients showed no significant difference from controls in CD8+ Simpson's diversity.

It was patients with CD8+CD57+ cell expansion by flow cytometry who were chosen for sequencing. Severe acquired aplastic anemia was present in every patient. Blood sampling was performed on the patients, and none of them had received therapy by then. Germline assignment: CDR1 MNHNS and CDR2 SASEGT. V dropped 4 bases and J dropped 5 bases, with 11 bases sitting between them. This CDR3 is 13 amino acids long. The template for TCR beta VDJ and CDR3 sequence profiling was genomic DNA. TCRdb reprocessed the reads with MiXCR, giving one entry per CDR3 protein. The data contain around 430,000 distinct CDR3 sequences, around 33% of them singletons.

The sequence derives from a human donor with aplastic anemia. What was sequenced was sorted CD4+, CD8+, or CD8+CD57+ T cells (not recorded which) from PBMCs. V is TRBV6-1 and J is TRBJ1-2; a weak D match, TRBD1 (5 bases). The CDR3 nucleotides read TGTGCCAGCAGTGGGGGGACCCAGTATGGCTACACCTTC. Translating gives CASSGGTQYGYTF.